These 18 T cell receptor beta chains were sequenced from one sample in a study of OX40 agonist ivuxolimab in advanced cancers. Profiling relied on immunoSEQ multiplex PCR, and the TCRdb table lists in-frame clones only, not all of them. The table records more than 45,000 clones, around 84% of them present only once. The source material was CD4+ or CD8+ T cells sorted from blood, sampled in a trial of the OX40 agonist ivuxolimab. These receptors came from an adult with an advanced solid tumor such as melanoma, head and neck, liver or kidney cancer.

The chain is built from TRBV4-3 and TRBJ1-3; 8 nucleotides line up with TRBD1. The CDR3 consists of 16 residues. Losses at the gene ends were 4 bases for V and 1 base for J; bases not matched to a gene: 6. Looked up from germline, CDR1 is LGHNA and CDR2 is YSLEER. The CDR3 DNA reads as TGCGCCAGCAGCCCCGGACAGGGTTTATCTGGAAACACCATATATTTT. Its protein is CASSPGQGLSGNTIYF.

The chain recombines TRBV9 with TRBJ2-3; the match to TRBD2 covers 12 bases. The V segment lost 3 bases and the J segment 2 bases; nucleotides outside the gene matches: 4. This CDR3 spans 16 amino acids. Germline CDR1 SGDLS, CDR2 YYNGEE. Here the CDR3 reads CASSGLAGDFTDTQYF. The CDR3 nucleotides are TGTGCCAGCAGCGGACTAGCGGGGGACTTCACAGATACGCAGTATTTT.

The chain has TRBV6-5 and TRBJ2-7; 10 nucleotides align to TRBD1. Per germline, CDR1 MNHEY and CDR2 SVGAGI. Trimming took 6 bases from V and 2 from J; bases not matched to a gene: 7. The CDR3 sequence is 15 residues long. The CDR3 reads CASRSWTGGTYEQYF. For the CDR3, the DNA is TGTGCCAGCAGAAGCTGGACAGGGGGGACCTACGAGCAGTACTTC.

The chain combines TRBV5-8 with TRBJ1-2, with D uncertain. The CDR3 sequence is 13 residues long. V shed 4 bases and J shed 4 bases, with 11 bases lying between them. The germline V gene has CDR1 SGHTS and CDR2 YDEGEE. The CDR3 sequence: CASSKGPGYGYTF. CDR3 in DNA: TGTGCCAGCAGCAAAGGTCCCGGCTATGGCTACACCTTC.

The gene calls are TRBV11-2 and TRBJ1-6; 10 positions match TRBD1. There are 15 residues in the CDR3. Trimming at V came to 7 bases and at J to 7 bases, leaving 7 bases not matched to a gene. CDR1 and CDR2 from the germline V gene are SGHAT and FQNNGV. The CDR3: CASTTDRGPNSPLHF. Written as DNA, the CDR3 is TGTGCCAGCACCACCGACAGGGGGCCGAATTCACCCCTCCACTTT.

The rearrangement joins TRBV7-9 to TRBJ1-1; D is ambiguous. The CDR3 consists of 13 residues. CDR1 and CDR2 from the germline V gene are SEHNR and FQNEAQ (reference sequence). Trimming cost V 5 bases and J 1 base, with 8 bases left between them. CDR3 residues: CASSMSGNTEAFF. The DNA for the CDR3 is TGTGCCAGCAGCATGTCCGGGAACACTGAAGCTTTCTTT.

The V gene is TRBV7-3, the J gene TRBJ2-3; 9 nucleotides align to TRBD2. The CDR3 is 17 residues long. Germline trimming cut 0 bases from V and 2 bases from J; bases unmatched to any gene: 6. Germline assignment: CDR1 SGHTA and CDR2 FQGTGA. The DNA for the CDR3 is TGTGCCAGCAGCTTAACGGGGGCTAGCGGGAACACAGATACGCAGTATTTT. Its protein is CASSLTGASGNTDTQYF.

The chain has TRBV19 and TRBJ1-4, with TRBD1 identical over 8 bases. The V segment lost 3 bases and the J segment 6 bases; nucleotides outside the gene matches: 0. CDR1 is LNHDA and CDR2 is SQIVND in the germline V gene (reference sequence). This CDR3 has 13 amino acids. The chain's CDR3 is CASSMDRDEKLFF. The DNA of the CDR3 is TGTGCCAGTAGTATGGACAGGGATGAAAAACTGTTTTTT.

The CDR3: CAWMVAGGSVQFF. CDR3 bases: TGTGCCTGGATGGTAGCGGGAGGGTCGGTGCAGTTCTTC. V is TRBV30 and J is TRBJ2-1; 11 bases fit TRBD2. CDR3 length equals 13 residues. The V gene's germline CDR1 is GTSNPN and CDR2 SVGIG (reference sequence). V lost 4 bases and J lost 12; bases outside the gene matches: 8.

The chain recombines TRBV19 with TRBJ1-2; maybe TRBD1 (5 bases). Germline V gene lookup returns CDR1 LNHDA and CDR2 SQIVND (reference sequence). V shed 4 bases and J shed 7 bases, with 10 bases lying between them. This CDR3 comprises 12 residues. Here the CDR3 reads CASSTGLGGYTF. The DNA for the CDR3 is TGTGCCAGTAGTACAGGGTTGGGTGGCTACACCTTC.

The rearrangement uses TRBV7-9 and TRBJ2-1, with TRBD1 as a possible D gene (6 bases). The V gene's germline CDR1 is SEHNR and CDR2 FQNEAQ (reference sequence). Trimming shortened V by 4 bases and J by 3 bases, and 10 bases separated the two germline ends. The CDR3 runs 14 residues. CDR3 in amino acids: CASSSTGIYNEQFF. CDR3 sequence (DNA): TGTGCCAGCAGCTCGACAGGAATCTACAATGAGCAGTTCTTC.

The chain links TRBV4-3 to TRBJ2-3; D remains ambiguous. The V end lost 4 bases, the J end lost 5 bases, and 22 bases lay between the germline ends. This CDR3 comprises 17 residues. Germline CDR1 is LGHNA and CDR2 is YSLEER. In nucleotides, the CDR3 is TGCGCCAGCAGCCCCGCCCCTCGGGTTGCGCGAGGAGATACGCAGTATTTT. This translates into CASSPAPRVARGDTQYF.

V and J are TRBV7-2 and TRBJ2-1; no reliable D call. The CDR3 consists of 13 residues. V was trimmed by 3 bases and J by 9 bases, leaving 12 bases between them. CDR1 and CDR2 from the germline V gene are SGHTA and FQGNSA. The CDR3 bases are TGTGCCAGCAGCTTTGATCTGGAGAGTGAGCAGTTCTTC. Its protein is CASSFDLESEQFF. Full variable domain (remainder filled in from reference TRBV7-2 and TRBJ2-1): GAGVSQSPSNKVTEKGKDVELRCDPISGHTALYWYRQSLGQGLEFLIYFQGNSAPDKSGLPSDRFSAERTGGSVSTLTIQRTQQEDSAVYLCASSFDLESEQFFGPGTRLTVL.

The table lists this clone with a count of one. The chain is built from TRBV7-8 and TRBJ1-4; 7 bases are a match to TRBD1. With 5 bases clipped from V and 6 bases from J, the junction kept 12 bases outside the gene matches. The CDR3 length is 16 residues. Germline loops: CDR1 SGHVS, CDR2 FQNEAQ. The DNA of the CDR3 is TGTGCCAGCAGCGGTCTTGAGGGGGCGGTCGATGAAAAACTGTTTTTT. This encodes CASSGLEGAVDEKLFF.

The rearrangement joins TRBV18 to TRBJ1-2; D not certain. Germline CDR1 KGHSH, CDR2 LQKENI. The CDR3 spans 12 residues. The germline V and J ends were trimmed by 4 bases and 8 bases, with 11 bases remaining between them. The CDR3 bases are TGTGCCAGCTCACTTCGGACGGTAGGCTACACCTTC. Protein sequence: CASSLRTVGYTF.

This clone was seen a few times. The CDR3 bases are TGCAGCGTGAGGACAGGTGAGCAGTTCTTC. Translating it yields CSVRTGEQFF. The chain is built from TRBV29-1 and TRBJ2-1, with TRBD1 matching over 7 bases. The germline gives CDR1 SQVTM, CDR2 ANQGSEA. CDR3 length: 10 residues. With V trimmed by 6 bases and J by 9 bases, 2 bases remained unmatched.

This clone was detected only once. The chain joins TRBV4-3 to TRBJ1-5; D might be TRBD1 (5 bases). The germline CDR1 and CDR2 sequences are LGHNA and YSLEER. Trimming left V 0 bases short and J 0 bases short, with 12 bases between. CDR3 length equals 17 residues. Here the CDR3 DNA reads TGCGCCAGCAGCCAAGAAAGGACACGCGTTAGCAATCAGCCCCAGCATTTT. It encodes CASSQERTRVSNQPQHF.

The chain uses TRBV11-2 and TRBJ1-3, with TRBD1 as a possible D gene (5 bases). The CDR3 spans 17 residues. Trimming stripped 5 bases from V and 8 bases from J, with 25 bases between. Germline V gene lookup returns CDR1 SGHAT and CDR2 FQNNGV. The CDR3 region has the DNA TGTGCCAGCAGCCCCGGGGCCGGGACGGGGAATTCCGACACCATATATTTT. Its protein is CASSPGAGTGNSDTIYF.